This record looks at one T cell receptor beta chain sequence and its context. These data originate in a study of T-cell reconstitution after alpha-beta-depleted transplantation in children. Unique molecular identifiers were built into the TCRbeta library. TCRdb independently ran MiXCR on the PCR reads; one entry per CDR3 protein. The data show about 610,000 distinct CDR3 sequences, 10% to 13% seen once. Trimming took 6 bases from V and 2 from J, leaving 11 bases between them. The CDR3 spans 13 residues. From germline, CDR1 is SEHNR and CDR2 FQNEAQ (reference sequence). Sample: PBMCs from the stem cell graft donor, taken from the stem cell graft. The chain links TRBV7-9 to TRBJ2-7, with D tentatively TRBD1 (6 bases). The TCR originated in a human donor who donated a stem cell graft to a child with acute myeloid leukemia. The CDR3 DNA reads TGTGCCAGCAGTTGGGACAACACCTACGAGCAGTACTTC. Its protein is CASSWDNTYEQYF.